One sample yielded the 24 T cell receptor beta chains listed below, sequenced in a study of blood T cell repertoires in COVID-19. Profiled with immunoSEQ multiplex PCR; TCRdb holds only in-frame clones, not every one. This sample has 310,000 or so clones; nearly 90% occur once, and the top ten carry approximately 5.4%. The specimen was PBMCs or T cells enriched from blood (not recorded which). These receptors all come from a woman in her thirties who had recovered from COVID-19.

V usage is TRBV18 and J usage is TRBJ2-3; D possibly corresponds to TRBD2 (5 bases). V was pared by 6 bases and J by 6 bases, with 10 bases between. CDR1 is KGHSH and CDR2 is LQKENI in the germline V gene. This CDR3 region has 12 residues. The CDR3 reads CASSPSSDTQYF. CDR3 sequence (DNA): TGTGCCAGCTCCCCTAGCTCGGATACGCAGTATTTT.

The V gene is TRBV2, the J gene TRBJ2-2, with a possible D match to TRBD1 (6 bases). Trimming stripped 4 bases from V and 5 bases from J, with 8 bases between. CDR1 is SNHLY and CDR2 is FYNNEI in the germline V gene. The CDR3 has 13 residues. The CDR3 loop reads CASSGGGTGELFF. In DNA form, the CDR3 reads TGTGCCAGCAGTGGAGGGGGAACCGGGGAGCTGTTTTTT.

The chain has TRBV20-1 and TRBJ2-7, with 7 bases identical to TRBD1. The trim removed 3 bases at V and 2 bases at J, leaving 4 bases unmatched. The CDR3 covers 13 residues. Germline V gives CDR1 DFQATT, CDR2 SNEGSKA (reference sequence). CDR3: CSASDRATYEQYF. In DNA, the CDR3 is TGCAGTGCTAGTGACAGGGCAACCTACGAGCAGTACTTC.

This chain links TRBV5-1 with TRBJ1-4; D possibly corresponds to TRBD1 (5 bases). Germline V gene lookup returns CDR1 SGHRS and CDR2 YFSETQ. Trimming removed 4 bases from V and 4 bases from J, with 17 bases in between. The CDR3 length is 16 residues. CDR3 sequence: CASSLLGPDINEKLFF. The CDR3 region has the DNA TGCGCCAGCAGCCTCCTGGGGCCCGACATTAATGAAAAACTGTTTTTT.

The chain employs TRBV18 and TRBJ1-1, with 7 bases aligning to TRBD1. The CDR3 has 18 amino acids. J lost 3 bases, V lost 3 bases, and 16 bases had no gene match. Germline V gene sequence: CDR1 KGHSH, CDR2 LQKENI. This chain's CDR3 is CASSPSAPSGTAYTEAFF. The DNA of the CDR3 is TGTGCCAGCTCACCGTCGGCCCCCTCCGGGACAGCATACACTGAAGCTTTCTTT.

This chain links TRBV7-2 with TRBJ1-5, with TRBD1 matching over 7 bases. Trimming took 5 bases from V and 6 from J; bases not matched to a gene: 10. This CDR3 contains 15 residues. Germline V gene sequence: CDR1 SGHTA, CDR2 FQGNSA. This CDR3 reads CASSQHRGLGQPQHF. CDR3 nucleotides: TGTGCCAGCAGCCAGCACAGGGGTTTGGGTCAGCCCCAGCATTTT.

Details on this clone: Other DNA variants within this sample encode the same CDR3. V usage is TRBV12-3 or TRBV12-4 and J usage is TRBJ1-1; a possible D gene is TRBD1 (5 bases). V was clipped by 0 bases and J by 3 bases, with 5 bases between them. This CDR3 region has 13 residues. This CDR3 is CASSLARDTEAFF. The CDR3 nucleotides are TGTGCCAGCAGTTTAGCCAGGGACACTGAAGCTTTCTTT.

The chain has TRBV7-3 and TRBJ1-3; 7 bases match TRBD1. This CDR3 has 17 residues. Germline lookup yields CDR1 SGHTA and CDR2 FQGTGA. Losses at the gene ends were 5 bases for V and 0 bases for J; bases not matched to a gene: 10. The CDR3 bases are TGTGCCAGCAGCCCTACAGGGGCCGCGGCCTCTGGAAACACCATATATTTT. It translates to CASSPTGAAASGNTIYF.

This rearrangement joins TRBV25-1 to TRBJ1-1; TRBD1 matches 9 bases. With 8 bases clipped from V and 0 bases from J, the junction kept 1 base outside the gene matches. The CDR3 spans 13 residues. Germline-derived CDR1 and CDR2 are MGHDK and SYGVNS. The CDR3 DNA follows: TGTGCCAGCGGACAGGGGATGAACACTGAAGCTTTCTTT. Protein product: CASGQGMNTEAFF.

There are a few counts of this clone. Within the sample, other DNA sequences also encode this same CDR3. This chain links TRBV11-2 with TRBJ1-1; tentatively, D is TRBD1 (6 bases). Germline V gives CDR1 SGHAT, CDR2 FQNNGV. The germline V and J ends were trimmed by 2 bases and 0 bases, with 10 bases remaining between them. This CDR3 comprises 15 residues. CDR3 in DNA: TGTGCCAGCAGCTTATCTACAGGGTTGAACACTGAAGCTTTCTTT. It specifies CASSLSTGLNTEAFF.

This chain uses TRBV6-4 with TRBJ2-2; possibly TRBD1 for D (6 bases). Deletions cut 4 bases from V and 4 bases from J, with 10 bases between. Germline lookup yields CDR1 MRHNA and CDR2 SNTAGT. This CDR3 is built from 14 residues. CDR3 coding DNA: TGTGCCAGCAGTGCCTTGGACAGCACCGGGGAGCTGTTTTTT. It specifies CASSALDSTGELFF.

The chain has TRBV4-2 and TRBJ1-3; D call uncertain. Germline CDR1 LGHNA, CDR2 YNFKEQ. The CDR3 contains 15 residues. Trimming pared 1 base from V and 4 bases from J, leaving 11 bases between. The CDR3 region is CASSQVALQGNTIYF. The CDR3 bases are TGTGCCAGCAGCCAAGTGGCCTTACAGGGAAACACCATATATTTT.

This clone was observed a handful of times. The gene calls are TRBV19 and TRBJ2-2, with 7 bases that match TRBD1. Germline V gene lookup returns CDR1 LNHDA and CDR2 SQIVND (reference sequence). V gave up 8 bases and J gave up 4 bases; unmatched junction bases: 7. CDR3 length equals 14 residues. The CDR3 region is CASENRGRTGELFF. CDR3 DNA sequence: TGTGCCAGTGAGAACAGGGGTCGCACCGGGGAGCTGTTTTTT.

The chain joins TRBV2 to TRBJ1-3; D may be TRBD1 (5 bases). The CDR3 length is 16 residues. The ends were cut back, 6 bases at V and 0 bases at J, with 15 bases in the middle. CDR1 and CDR2 (germline): SNHLY, FYNNEI. CDR3: CASSGDLTYSGNTIYF. CDR3 sequence (DNA): TGTGCCAGCAGCGGGGACTTAACTTACTCTGGAAACACCATATATTTT. The full variable domain, its missing parts supplied by reference TRBV2 and TRBJ1-3, is EPEVTQTPSHQVTQMGQEVILRCVPISNHLYFYWYRQILGQKVEFLVSFYNNEISEKSEIFDDQFSVERPDGSNFTLKIRSTKLEDSAMYFCASSGDLTYSGNTIYFGEGSWLTVV.

This clone was seen just once. The V and J genes are TRBV10-3 and TRBJ1-5; D is ambiguous. The V gene's germline CDR1 is ENHRY and CDR2 SYGVKD. The CDR3 covers 15 residues. V was trimmed by 0 bases and J by 2 bases, leaving 8 bases between them. The CDR3 DNA sequence: TGTGCCATCAGTGAGTCGATGGAGGGCAATCAGCCCCAGCATTTT. Its protein product is CAISESMEGNQPQHF.

The rearrangement uses TRBV6-1 and TRBJ1-2; 7 nucleotides agree with TRBD1. This CDR3 region has 14 residues. Germline-derived CDR1 and CDR2 are MNHNS and SASEGT. The V and J ends lost 2 bases and 2 bases, in that order; junction bases with no gene match: 2. The CDR3 DNA is TGTGCCAGCAGTGAATGGGGACAGAACTATGGCTACACCTTC. Translating gives CASSEWGQNYGYTF.

V is TRBV11-2 and J is TRBJ2-1; 13 positions agree with TRBD2. The CDR3 totals 15 residues. Germline V CDR1 and CDR2: SGHAT, FQNNGV. J was trimmed by 6 bases and V by 5 bases; bases with no gene match: 4. The CDR3 here is CASSGRLAGGNEQFF. CDR3 nucleotides: TGTGCCAGCAGCGGTCGACTAGCGGGAGGCAATGAGCAGTTCTTC.

The chain combines TRBV12-3 or TRBV12-4 with TRBJ1-6; no definite D call. CDR3 size: 13 residues. V lost 3 bases to trimming and J lost 6 bases, with 6 bases between them. Here the CDR3 DNA reads TGTGCCAGCAGTTTTAGCCGTAATTCACCCCTCCACTTT. Its protein is CASSFSRNSPLHF.

The chain joins TRBV27 to TRBJ1-2, with 8 positions matching TRBD1. The CDR3 has 13 residues. Germline lookup yields CDR1 MNHEY and CDR2 SMNVEV (reference sequence). With V trimmed by 5 bases and J by 6 bases, 5 bases remained unmatched. This CDR3 reads CASSRDRGDGYTF. The CDR3 DNA reads TGTGCCAGCAGTCGCGACAGGGGCGATGGCTACACCTTC.

V is TRBV18 and J is TRBJ2-5; D gene unclear. CDR1 and CDR2 (germline): KGHSH, LQKENI. The CDR3 has 13 residues. Trimming left V 6 bases short and J 5 bases short, with 13 bases between. CDR3 coding DNA: TGTGCCAGCTCGCTACAGAATCGGGAGACCCAGTACTTC. This translates into CASSLQNRETQYF. Supplemented by reference TRBV18 and TRBJ2-5, the full variable domain reads NAGVMQNPRHLVRRRGQEARLRCSPMKGHSHVYWYRQLPEEGLKFMVYLQKENIIDESGMPKERFSAEFPKEGPSILRIQQVVRGDSAAYFCASSLQNRETQYFGPGTRLLVL.

This clone was seen only a few times. The chain joins TRBV2 to TRBJ1-1; TRBD1 might be the D (5 bases). Germline loops: CDR1 SNHLY, CDR2 FYNNEI. V gave up 3 bases and J gave up 6 bases, with 8 bases separating them. The CDR3 covers 12 residues. The CDR3 DNA reads TGTGCCAGCAGTGACGGCAGGGCTGAAGCTTTCTTT. Protein sequence: CASSDGRAEAFF. The variable domain in full, completed from reference TRBV2 and TRBJ1-1, reads EPEVTQTPSHQVTQMGQEVILRCVPISNHLYFYWYRQILGQKVEFLVSFYNNEISEKSEIFDDQFSVERPDGSNFTLKIRSTKLEDSAMYFCASSDGRAEAFFGQGTRLTVV.

The chain uses TRBV9 and TRBJ1-1, with 7 positions matching TRBD1. V gave up 0 bases and J gave up 4 bases; unmatched junction bases: 3. The CDR3 covers 14 residues. Looked up from germline, CDR1 is SGDLS and CDR2 is YYNGEE. The CDR3 region has the DNA TGTGCCAGCAGCGTAGAAGCAGGGGGCACTGAAGCTTTCTTT. This encodes CASSVEAGGTEAFF.

The chain couples TRBV7-2 to TRBJ2-1; 7 nucleotides agree with TRBD2. The CDR3 covers 16 residues. After removal of 5 bases from V and 0 bases from J, the junction contained 7 bases not matched to a gene. Germline V lookup: CDR1 SGHTA, CDR2 FQGNSA. The CDR3 DNA reads as TGTGCCAGCAGCCATAGCGGGTCTAGCTCCTACAATGAGCAGTTCTTC. This translates into CASSHSGSSSYNEQFF.

The rearrangement joins TRBV25-1 to TRBJ2-6; D gene unclear. V lost 3 bases and J 4 bases, leaving 10 bases between the germline ends. The CDR3 has 15 amino acids. The V gene's germline CDR1 is MGHDK and CDR2 SYGVNS. The CDR3 reads CASSDRPPGANVLTF. CDR3 in DNA: TGTGCCAGCAGTGACAGGCCCCCCGGGGCCAACGTCCTGACTTTC.